This T cell receptor (beta chain) is drawn from a study of CD4 T cells in relation to SARS-CoV-2 and coronaviruses. For the study at large: The HLA restriction of the shared crossreactive spike epitopes was mapped. Findings of the study overall: Pre-pandemic and post-infection samples never came from the same donor. In roughly 65% of donors, memory CD4+ clonotypes crossrecognized SARS-CoV-2 and at least one common cold coronavirus spike.

With respect to this clone: Its specificity is unknown.

Assay: immunoSEQ multiplex PCR; the TCRdb copy retains only in-frame clones and omits some. There are about 36,000 clones in the sample; more than 65% occur only once, and roughly 22% lies in the top ten. Material: memory CD4+ T cells from PBMCs, cultured in vitro. The receptor's source is an adult with COVID-19.

The chain's CDR3 is CASSRDRAYSPLHF. The CDR3 coding sequence is TGCGCCAGCAGCCGGGACAGGGCATATTCACCCCTCCACTTT. The chain recombines TRBV5-1 with TRBJ1-6; 9 bases fit TRBD1. V was pared by 4 bases and J by 8 bases, with 4 bases of the junction left unmatched. The germline V gene encodes CDR1 SGHRS and CDR2 YFSETQ. The CDR3 length is 14 residues.